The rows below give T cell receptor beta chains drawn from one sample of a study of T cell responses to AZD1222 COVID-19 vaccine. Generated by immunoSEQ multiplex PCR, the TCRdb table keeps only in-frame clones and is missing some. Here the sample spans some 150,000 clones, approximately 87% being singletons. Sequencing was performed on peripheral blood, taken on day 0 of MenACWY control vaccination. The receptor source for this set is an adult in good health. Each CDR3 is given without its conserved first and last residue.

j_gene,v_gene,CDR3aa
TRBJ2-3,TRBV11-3,ASSSPVRADTQY
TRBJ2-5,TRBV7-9,ASSLEGGGAWETQY
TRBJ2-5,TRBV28,ASSSRLAGGPGETQY
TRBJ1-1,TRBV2,ASSPGQGWNTEAF
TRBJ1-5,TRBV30,AWSVSGNQPQH
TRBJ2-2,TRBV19,ATRIQGANTGELF
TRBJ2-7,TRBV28,ASSFFGTGRSEQY
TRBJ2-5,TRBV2,ASSEQGSEETQY
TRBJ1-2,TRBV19,ASSIGRLANPNYGYT
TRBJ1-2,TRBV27,ASSSGQGIYGYT
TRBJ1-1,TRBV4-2,ASSQDTDMMNTEAF
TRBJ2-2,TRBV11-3,ASSSGPRDFNTGELF
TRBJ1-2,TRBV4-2,ASSQGGGSTPYGYT
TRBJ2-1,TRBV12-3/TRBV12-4,ASSLGVMGEQF
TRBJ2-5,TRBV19,ATWTGGLETQY